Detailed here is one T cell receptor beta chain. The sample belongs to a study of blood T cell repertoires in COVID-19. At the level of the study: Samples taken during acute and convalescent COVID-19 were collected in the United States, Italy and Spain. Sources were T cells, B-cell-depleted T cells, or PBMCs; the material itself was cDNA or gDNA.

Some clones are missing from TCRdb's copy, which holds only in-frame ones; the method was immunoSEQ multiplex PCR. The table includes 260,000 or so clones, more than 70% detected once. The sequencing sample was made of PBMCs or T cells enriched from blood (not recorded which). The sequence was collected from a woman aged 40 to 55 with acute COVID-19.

CDR3 sequence reads: CASSPGTGREKLFF. DNA of the CDR3: TGTGCCAGCAGTCCCGGGACAGGGAGGGAAAAACTGTTTTTT. This chain links TRBV6-5 with TRBJ1-4; 9 bases are shared with TRBD1. The CDR3 has 14 residues. The germline gives CDR1 MNHEY, CDR2 SVGAGI. With 5 bases clipped from V and 8 bases from J, the junction kept 6 bases outside the gene matches.